These 20 T cell receptor beta chains were all obtained from the same sample, sequenced in a study of beta chain features in type 1 diabetes. Overall study results and limits: Moderate but significant shortening of TCRB CDR3s was recorded in all four CD4+ subsets from Type 1 diabetes patients.

Sequenced material consisted of expressed TCRB transcripts (all of the isolated RNA was reverse transcribed). Some clones are missing from TCRdb's copy, which holds only in-frame ones; the method was immunoSEQ multiplex PCR. The sample has 250,000 to 300,000 clones, roughly an eighth seen once. For these TCRs, the target antigens are not known. Input material: naive CD4+ T cells from blood. These receptors all come from a man aged 30 to 39 with type 1 diabetes.

This clone appeared a single time. The J gene is TRBJ1-4, the V gene TRBV7-6; 8 nucleotides match TRBD1. V gave up 5 bases and J gave up 7 bases; unmatched junction bases: 6. The V gene's germline CDR1 is SGHVS and CDR2 FNYEAQ. The length of the CDR3 is 14 residues. The CDR3 region has the DNA TGTGCCAGCAGCCCTAGACAGGGGAGTGAAAAACTGTTTTTT. The encoded protein is CASSPRQGSEKLFF.

In this sample, this clone turned up a few times. The V gene is TRBV5-1, the J gene TRBJ2-7; D uncertain. V shed 2 bases and J shed 0 bases, with 9 bases lying between them. CDR3 length: 14 residues. In germline, CDR1 is SGHRS, CDR2 YFSETQ. CDR3 region: CASSLSAGSYEQYF. The CDR3 DNA reads TGCGCCAGCAGCTTATCCGCAGGCTCCTACGAGCAGTACTTC.

The rearrangement links TRBV19 to TRBJ2-2; D might be TRBD2 (6 bases). Per germline, CDR1 LNHDA and CDR2 SQIVND (reference sequence). This CDR3 region has 14 residues. Deletions cut 7 bases from V and 3 bases from J, with 12 bases between. The CDR3 reads CASTGGGYTGELFF. The CDR3 DNA reads as TGTGCCAGTACCGGGGGAGGTTACACCGGGGAGCTGTTTTTT.

The gene calls are TRBV7-8 and TRBJ2-5; D remains unclear. Per germline, CDR1 SGHVS and CDR2 FQNEAQ. The V end was cut by 2 bases, the J end by 6 bases, with 19 bases between. The CDR3 covers 16 residues. This chain's CDR3 is CASSLPIYLGPQTQYF. For the CDR3, the DNA is TGTGCCAGCAGCTTACCCATCTACTTGGGCCCGCAGACCCAGTACTTC.

In its sample, this clone was seen a few times. DNA of the CDR3: TGTGCCAGCAGCGACCGGGAGGGACAAGGCAAAGAGACCCAGTACTTC. This sequence encodes CASSDREGQGKETQYF. The chain couples TRBV7-2 to TRBJ2-5; the match to TRBD2 covers 8 bases. The CDR3 is made up of 16 amino acids. The junction had 11 bases not matched to a gene; V was cut back by 5 bases and J by 3 bases. Germline V CDR1 and CDR2: SGHTA, FQGNSA.

The chain uses TRBV2 and TRBJ2-1; 8 bases agree with TRBD2. This CDR3 comprises 17 residues. The V gene's germline CDR1 is SNHLY and CDR2 FYNNEI. The V and J ends lost 3 bases and 2 bases, in that order; junction bases with no gene match: 9. Here the CDR3 reads CASSDPRTSRTYNEQFF. The CDR3 nucleotides read TGTGCCAGCAGTGACCCCCGGACTAGCAGAACCTACAATGAGCAGTTCTTC.

CDR3 residues: CASSDLAVPAYEQYF. CDR3 DNA sequence: TGTGCCAGCAGTGACCTAGCGGTACCAGCCTACGAGCAGTACTTC. The rearrangement joins TRBV27 to TRBJ2-7, with 7 bases identical to TRBD2. Germline CDR1 reads MNHEY; CDR2 reads SMNVEV (reference sequence). The CDR3 runs 15 residues. Trimming took 5 bases from V and 2 from J; bases not matched to a gene: 9.

This chain uses TRBV27 with TRBJ1-2, with a possible D match to TRBD1 (5 bases). Germline-derived CDR1 and CDR2 are MNHEY and SMNVEV (reference sequence). The CDR3 is 15 amino acids. Trimming pared 3 bases from V and 2 bases from J, leaving 13 bases between. This CDR3 is CASSFSTATNYGYTF. Here the CDR3 DNA reads TGTGCCAGCAGTTTCTCGACAGCTACGAACTATGGCTACACCTTC.

The V and J genes are TRBV28 and TRBJ1-2; D is uncertain. Trimming shortened V by 6 bases and J by 4 bases, and 15 bases separated the two germline ends. Germline-derived CDR1 and CDR2 are MDHEN and SYDVKM. The CDR3 covers 14 residues. CDR3 region: CASSPGPGSYGYTF. CDR3 DNA sequence: TGTGCCAGCAGCCCTGGGCCAGGATCCTATGGCTACACCTTC.

V usage is TRBV28 and J usage is TRBJ2-5; a possible D gene is TRBD2 (5 bases). Trimming removed 2 bases at V and 5 bases at J, with 6 bases between. The germline gives CDR1 MDHEN, CDR2 SYDVKM. This CDR3 region has 12 residues. Here the CDR3 reads CASSLGEETQYF. DNA for the CDR3: TGTGCCAGCAGTTTAGGGGAGGAGACCCAGTACTTC. Filled out from reference TRBV28 and TRBJ2-5, the complete variable domain reads DVKVTQSSRYLVKRTGEKVFLECVQDMDHENMFWYRQDPGLGLRLIYFSYDVKMKEKGDIPEGYSVSREKKERFSLILESASTNQTSMYLCASSLGEETQYFGPGTRLLVL.

The chain combines TRBV27 with TRBJ2-7; a possible D gene is TRBD1 (6 bases). This CDR3 region has 15 residues. Trimming shortened V by 4 bases and J by 2 bases, and 15 bases separated the two germline ends. Germline values: CDR1 MNHEY, CDR2 SMNVEV (reference sequence). CDR3 nucleotides: TGTGCCAGCAGTTCTGGACAGCCCTTGACCTACGAGCAGTACTTC. Protein: CASSSGQPLTYEQYF.

The V call is TRBV29-1, the J call TRBJ1-2; perhaps TRBD1 as D (6 bases). The CDR3 length is 12 residues. The V gene's germline CDR1 is SQVTM and CDR2 ANQGSEA. Trimming cost V 4 bases and J 8 bases, with 14 bases left between them. CDR3: CSVVGQGWGYTF. As DNA, the CDR3 is TGCAGCGTTGTTGGTCAGGGGTGGGGCTACACCTTC.

The gene calls are TRBV28 and TRBJ1-2, with 12 bases matching TRBD1. Per the germline V gene, CDR1 is MDHEN and CDR2 is SYDVKM. The CDR3 covers 15 residues. V gave up 4 bases and J gave up 8 bases; unmatched junction bases: 8. Written as DNA, the CDR3 is TGTGCCAGCAGTTCTCGGGGCGGGACAGGGGGCGGCTACACCTTC. Translation: CASSSRGGTGGGYTF.

V and J are TRBV19 and TRBJ2-1, with 9 nucleotides matching TRBD1. V was clipped by 4 bases and J by 2 bases; unmatched bases: 3. CDR1 and CDR2 (germline): LNHDA, SQIVND (reference sequence). The CDR3 spans 15 residues. The CDR3 reads CASSRDRATYNEQFF. CDR3 bases: TGTGCCAGTAGTAGGGACAGGGCCACCTACAATGAGCAGTTCTTC.

The chain recombines TRBV11-2 with TRBJ2-7; tentative D call: TRBD2 (5 bases). The CDR3 covers 19 residues. From germline, CDR1 is SGHAT and CDR2 FQNNGV. The V gene lost 2 bases and the J gene lost 8 bases, with 31 bases spanning the gap. For the CDR3, the DNA is TGTGCCAGCAGCTTACGGGAATTTTTCCCCCTACGGATATCGGGCAAGCAGTACTTC. It translates to CASSLREFFPLRISGKQYF.

The chain uses TRBV18 and TRBJ2-1, with TRBD1 matching 8 bases. Germline CDR1 and CDR2: KGHSH and LQKENI. J gave up 7 bases and V 1 base, and 6 bases lay outside the gene matches. The CDR3 runs to 15 residues. CDR3 nucleotide sequence: TGTGCCAGCTCACCACTTCGACAGGGGACGAATGAGCAGTTCTTC. Translated: CASSPLRQGTNEQFF.

The sample holds a few counts of this clone. The DNA of the CDR3 is TGTGCCAGCAGTGGATTGACAGGGGCGGGCACTGAAGCTTTCTTT. This encodes CASSGLTGAGTEAFF. V and J are TRBV6-5 and TRBJ1-1; 8 bases match TRBD1. CDR1 and CDR2 from the germline V gene are MNHEY and SVGAGI. J lost 4 bases, V lost 5 bases, and 9 bases had no gene match. The CDR3 covers 15 residues.

V and J are TRBV28 and TRBJ2-2; D is perhaps TRBD2 (5 bases). CDR1 is MDHEN and CDR2 is SYDVKM in the germline V gene. V dropped 2 bases and J dropped 2 bases, with 9 bases sitting between them. This CDR3 is built from 15 residues. Here the CDR3 reads CASSLGGINTGELFF. In DNA form, the CDR3 reads TGTGCCAGCAGTTTAGGAGGAATAAACACCGGGGAGCTGTTTTTT.

This clone turned up a few times. The CDR3 spells CASSLGEGGLNEQFF. DNA of the CDR3: TGTGCCAGCAGTTTGGGGGAGGGAGGACTCAATGAGCAGTTCTTC. The rearrangement links TRBV7-9 to TRBJ2-1; 7 bases agree with TRBD2. The V gene end was trimmed by 6 bases and the J gene end by 6 bases; junction bases not matched to a gene: 11. The CDR3 sequence is 15 residues long. The germline V gene encodes CDR1 SEHNR and CDR2 FQNEAQ (reference sequence).

In this sample, this clone turned up a few times. The chain joins TRBV5-4 to TRBJ2-1; TRBD1 matches at 8 bases. Germline V gene data show CDR1 as SGHNT and CDR2 as YYREEE (reference sequence). This CDR3 region has 14 residues. V was clipped by 3 bases and J by 4 bases; unmatched bases: 3. DNA for the CDR3: TGTGCCAGCAGCTCCGGACAGGGATACAATGAGCAGTTCTTC. Amino acids: CASSSGQGYNEQFF.